The 4 T cell receptor beta chains below all came from one sample that was sequenced in a study of shared clonotypes between healthy human individuals. TCRdb keeps only in-frame clones here, not all; method: immunoSEQ multiplex PCR. Found here are about half a million clones, 70% to 85% of them singletons; the top ten hold approximately 12%. Source material: PBMCs. The receptor set was obtained from a woman aged 40 to 49 in good health. Some clones in this sample may be carry-over from other donors' samples.

The genes are TRBV7-8 and TRBJ2-7; no clear D gene. V lost 5 bases, J lost 4 bases, and 9 bases lay in between. The germline V gene has CDR1 SGHVS and CDR2 FQNEAQ. This CDR3 is built from 12 residues. This CDR3 is CASSQDQYEQYF. In DNA form, the CDR3 reads TGTGCCAGCAGCCAAGATCAGTACGAGCAGTACTTC.

The CDR3 reads CASSRDRSNYGYTF. The CDR3 nucleotides read TGTGCCAGCAGCCGGGACAGATCTAACTATGGCTACACCTTC. The genes are TRBV9 and TRBJ1-2; 7 positions match TRBD1. V was clipped by 4 bases and J by 0 bases; unmatched bases: 3. There are 14 residues in the CDR3. Germline assignment: CDR1 SGDLS and CDR2 YYNGEE. Looking up the rest from reference TRBV9 and TRBJ1-2 gives the full variable domain: DSGVTQTPKHLITATGQRVTLRCSPRSGDLSVYWYQQSLDQGLQFLIQYYNGEERAKGNILERFSAQQFPDLHSELNLSSLELGDSALYFCASSRDRSNYGYTFGSGTRLTVV.

This clone turned up a few times. The chain combines TRBV7-2 with TRBJ1-3; D remains ambiguous. Between the trimmed V and J ends, which lost 1 base and 7 bases, there was a span of 2 bases. Germline lookup yields CDR1 SGHTA and CDR2 FQGNSA. CDR3 length equals 11 residues. This chain's CDR3 is CASSLDNTIYF. The CDR3 nucleotides are TGTGCCAGCAGCTTAGACAACACCATATATTTT.

The chain uses TRBV7-2 and TRBJ1-2; weak D call: TRBD1 (5 bases). Trimming left V 5 bases short and J 4 bases short, with 17 bases between. CDR1 is SGHTA, CDR2 FQGNSA, per germline. There are 15 residues in the CDR3. Here the CDR3 reads CASSTPQGRRYGYTF. Written as DNA, the CDR3 is TGTGCCAGCAGCACCCCCCAGGGACGGCGCTATGGCTACACCTTC.